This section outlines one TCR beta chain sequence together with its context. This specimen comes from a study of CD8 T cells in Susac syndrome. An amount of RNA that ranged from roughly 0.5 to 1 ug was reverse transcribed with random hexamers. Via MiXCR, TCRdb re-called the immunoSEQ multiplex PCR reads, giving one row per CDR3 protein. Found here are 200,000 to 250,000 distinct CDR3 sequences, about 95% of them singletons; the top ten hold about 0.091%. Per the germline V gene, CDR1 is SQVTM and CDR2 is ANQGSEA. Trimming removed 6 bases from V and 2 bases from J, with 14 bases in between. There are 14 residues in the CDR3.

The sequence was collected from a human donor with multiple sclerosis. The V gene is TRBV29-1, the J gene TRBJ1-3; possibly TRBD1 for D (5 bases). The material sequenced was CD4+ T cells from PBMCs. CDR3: CSVGPGTAGNTIYF. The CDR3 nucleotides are TGCAGCGTCGGACCCGGGACGGCTGGAAACACCATATATTTT.